The subject of this entry is one TCR beta chain. Antigen unknown. This CDR3 spans 15 amino acids. Between the trimmed V and J ends, which lost 3 bases and 0 bases, there was a span of 10 bases. Germline lookup yields CDR1 SGHTA and CDR2 FQGNSA. This sample was taken from a study of OX40 agonist ivuxolimab in advanced cancers. About the research overall: Partial responses were achieved by three patients, of whom one had hepatocellular carcinoma and two had cutaneous melanoma.

Study findings and constraints: At 0.1 to 3.0 mg/kg and by week 6, CD4+ and CD8+ T cells in the blood had expanded clonally.

Sequencing used immunoSEQ multiplex PCR; TCRdb keeps in-frame clones, though not all of them. The sample carries 70,000 to 75,000 clones, about 85% recorded once. The material was CD4+ or CD8+ T cells sorted from blood, obtained in a trial of the OX40 agonist ivuxolimab. V usage is TRBV7-2 and J usage is TRBJ2-3, with D unresolved. This sequence was found in an adult with an advanced solid tumor such as melanoma, head and neck, liver or kidney cancer. CDR3 DNA: TGTGCCAGCAGCTTGGGGATTACTAGCACAGATACGCAGTATTTT. Its protein is CASSLGITSTDTQYF. Full variable domain (remainder filled in from reference TRBV7-2 and TRBJ2-3): GAGVSQSPSNKVTEKGKDVELRCDPISGHTALYWYRQSLGQGLEFLIYFQGNSAPDKSGLPSDRFSAERTGGSVSTLTIQRTQQEDSAVYLCASSLGITSTDTQYFGPGTRLTVL.